This T cell receptor beta chain was sequenced for a study of blood T cell repertoires in COVID-19. On the study more broadly: Samples representing acute and convalescent COVID-19 were sourced from the United States, Italy and Spain. PBMCs, B-cell-depleted T cells, or T cells were the source of the cDNA or gDNA that made up the material.

Original methodology: Amplification of reference gene primers provided the estimated nucleated cell counts. Profiling relied on immunoSEQ multiplex PCR, and the TCRdb table lists in-frame clones only, not all of them. The V and J calls and clone size were taken over from that table, and D and trimming were inferred from the DNA. The repertoire includes approximately 140,000 clones, roughly 80% of them detected once, and roughly 2% sits in the top ten. Trimming cost V 2 bases and J 9 bases, with 8 bases left between them. CDR1 is MRHNA, CDR2 SNTAGT, per germline. The CDR3 length is 12 residues. Sequencing was performed on peripheral blood. The receptor comes from a man between 65 and 85 years old with acute or convalescent COVID-19. The V gene is TRBV6-4, the J gene TRBJ2-1; D is uncertain. CDR3 sequence: CASSDKLLEQFF. The DNA for the CDR3 is TGTGCCAGCAGTGACAAGCTGCTTGAGCAGTTCTTC.